This is a list of T cell receptor beta chains from one sample in a study of OX40 agonist ivuxolimab in advanced cancers. Method: immunoSEQ multiplex PCR; TCRdb's copy keeps in-frame clones and lacks some. The sample has tens of thousands of clones, 80% to 90% seen once. Source: CD4+ or CD8+ T cells sorted from blood, taken in a trial of the OX40 agonist ivuxolimab. These receptors were obtained from an adult with an advanced solid tumor such as melanoma, head and neck, liver or kidney cancer. Both conserved end residues are part of each CDR3. D genes are given only for firm matches. Size is stated for part of the rows, as once, few or many counts, or as a class when the clone is expanded.

j_gene	d_gene	v_gene	abundance	CDR3nt	CDR3aa
TRBJ2-7	.	TRBV7-2	.	TGTGCCAGCAGCCAAGGGGGGGGAGGCTACTACGAGCAGTACTTC	CASSQGGGGYYEQYF
TRBJ1-3	TRBD1	TRBV19	once	TGTGCCAGTACCGATGACAGGGTGGGCTCTGGAAACACCATATATTTT	CASTDDRVGSGNTIYF
TRBJ1-2	.	TRBV6-6	.	TGTGCCAGCATCGCCGGGAACCACTATGGCTACACCTTC	CASIAGNHYGYTF
TRBJ2-2	.	TRBV7-2	.	TGTGCCAGCAGCCCCGGGGGTTTCACCGGGGAGCTGTTTTTT	CASSPGGFTGELFF
TRBJ1-2	.	TRBV18	.	TGTGCCAGCTCACCGGGGGCAGGGACCAACTATGGCTACACCTTC	CASSPGAGTNYGYTF
TRBJ1-2	TRBD1	TRBV18	.	TGTGCCAGCTCGATGGACAGGGGGGCCCAGGGTGACTATGGCTACACCTTC	CASSMDRGAQGDYGYTF
TRBJ2-7	TRBD2	TRBV6-5	.	TGTGCCAGCAGAATGGGACTAGCGGATATCTACGAGCAGTACTTC	CASRMGLADIYEQYF
TRBJ2-2	.	TRBV27	.	TGTGCCAGCAGTTTATTTGTCAGACCGGCCGGGGAGCTGTTTTTT	CASSLFVRPAGELFF
TRBJ2-4	TRBD2	TRBV10-1	medium-sized	TGCGCCAGCAGTGAGCATTTAGCGGGAGAAAACATTCAGTACTTC	CASSEHLAGENIQYF
TRBJ1-2	TRBD1	TRBV28	.	TGTGCCAGCCGACGGGGACAGAACTATGGCTACACCTTC	CASRRGQNYGYTF
TRBJ2-5	TRBD2	TRBV27	.	TGTGCCAGCGGAGACTTGTCTAGCGGGATGCAGACCCAGTACTTC	CASGDLSSGMQTQYF
TRBJ2-7	.	TRBV2	.	TGTGCCAGCGGTCCTCCCGTCGCTCCCTACGAGCAGTACTTC	CASGPPVAPYEQYF
TRBJ2-3	TRBD2	TRBV4-2	.	TGTGCCAGCAGCCACCGACTAGCGGAAAGCACAGATACGCAGTATTTT	CASSHRLAESTDTQYF
TRBJ1-4	.	TRBV15	.	TGTGCCACGGCCCAAGGACGGTCTGGGGGCGAAAAACTGTTTTTT	CATAQGRSGGEKLFF
TRBJ2-2	.	TRBV11-1	.	TGTGCCAGCAGCAGGGGGGCAAACACCGGGGAGCTGTTTTTT	CASSRGANTGELFF
TRBJ2-3	.	TRBV7-9	.	TGTGCCAGCAGCTCGGGACAAATCACAGATACGCAGTATTTT	CASSSGQITDTQYF
TRBJ2-3	.	TRBV7-2	.	TGTGCCAGCAGCTTAGCCCGGGATACGCAGTATTTT	CASSLARDTQYF
TRBJ2-3	.	TRBV5-1	.	TGCGCCAGCACCCCTGTGCCGGGAACAGATACGCAGTATTTT	CASTPVPGTDTQYF
TRBJ1-5	.	TRBV18	.	TGTGCCACCAAGCAGGGAGAAGATCAGCCCCAGCATTTT	CATKQGEDQPQHF
TRBJ2-3	TRBD2	TRBV9	.	TGTGCCAGCAGCGTAGTGGGACTAGCGGGAGCGGCAGATACGCAGTATTTT	CASSVVGLAGAADTQYF
TRBJ1-5	.	TRBV2	.	TGTGCCAGCAGTGAACTGAATAAGGAACAGCCCCAGCATTTT	CASSELNKEQPQHF
TRBJ2-5	TRBD2	TRBV19	.	TGTGCCAGCGGACTAGCGGAACAAGAGACCCAGTACTTC	CASGLAEQETQYF
TRBJ1-1	.	TRBV5-1	.	TGCGCCAGCAGCTTAGGCAGGACCAACACTGAAGCTTTCTTT	CASSLGRTNTEAFF
TRBJ1-1	.	TRBV4-1	.	TGCGCCAGCTGGGCGGTGGGAACTGAAGCTTTCTTT	CASWAVGTEAFF
TRBJ1-5	TRBD1	TRBV6-1	.	TGTGCCAGCAGTGGAGATCCGGGACAGGGGTCTCCCCAGCATTTT	CASSGDPGQGSPQHF
TRBJ2-7	TRBD2	TRBV11-1	.	TGTGCCAGCAGCCTGCAGCGGGAGGGTCACGACGAGCAGTACTTC	CASSLQREGHDEQYF
TRBJ2-1	.	TRBV7-6	once	TGTGCCAGCAGCTTAACAGCGTCCGGGTACAATGAGCAGTTCTTC	CASSLTASGYNEQFF
TRBJ1-6	.	TRBV9	.	TGTGCCAGCAGCGTAATGTCGAATTCACCCCTCCACTTT	CASSVMSNSPLHF
TRBJ2-7	.	TRBV2	.	TGTGCCAGACAGGGCCCGCGCTACGAGCAGTACTTC	CARQGPRYEQYF
TRBJ2-7	.	TRBV4-2	.	TGTGCCAGCAGCGCCGGAGGGGTAAGGGAGCAGTACTTC	CASSAGGVREQYF
TRBJ1-2	.	TRBV5-1	once	.	CASSSRGGFGEGYTF
TRBJ2-7	.	TRBV10-3	.	TGTGCCATCAGTGAGTCGGTGGCAGGCACCGACTACGAGCAGTACTTC	CAISESVAGTDYEQYF
TRBJ1-2	TRBD1	TRBV4-1	.	TGCGCCAGCAGCCAAGAGGACAGGGTCTATGGCTACACCTTC	CASSQEDRVYGYTF
TRBJ2-5	TRBD2	TRBV2	.	TGTGCCAGCAGGGGCACTTCCGGGACTAGCAAAGAGACCCAGTACTTC	CASRGTSGTSKETQYF
TRBJ1-1	TRBD1	TRBV5-1	.	TGCGCCAGCAGCGCAGGACAGGACACTGAAGCTTTCTTT	CASSAGQDTEAFF
TRBJ1-5	.	TRBV7-2	once	TGTGCCAGCAGCTTCGGGGTAATATCCAATCAGCCCCAGCATTTT	CASSFGVISNQPQHF
TRBJ2-3	TRBD2	TRBV5-4	.	TGTGCCAGCAGGAGGGAAGCGGGGGATGATACGCAGTATTTT	CASRREAGDDTQYF
TRBJ1-2	TRBD1	TRBV6-1	.	TGTGCCAGCAGTGTTACCGGGACAGGGCATTATGGCTACACCTTC	CASSVTGTGHYGYTF
TRBJ2-1	TRBD2	TRBV6-6	.	TGTGCCAGCAGTTGGACTAGCCGGGATCTCAATGAGCAGTTCTTC	CASSWTSRDLNEQFF
TRBJ2-2	.	TRBV7-2	.	TGTGCCAGCAGGGCCCCGGGGCCGAGTACCGGGGAGCTGTTTTTT	CASRAPGPSTGELFF
TRBJ2-3	.	TRBV9	.	TGTGCCAGCAGCGTAGGGGGGAATGCGGATACGCAGTATTTT	CASSVGGNADTQYF
TRBJ1-1	TRBD1	TRBV7-9	.	TGTGCCAGCAGACTACAGGGGGGGAACACTGAAGCTTTCTTT	CASRLQGGNTEAFF
TRBJ2-1	TRBD2	TRBV29-1	.	TGCAGCGCTACGAGCGGGGGCGTCAATGAGCAGTTCTTC	CSATSGGVNEQFF
TRBJ2-7	.	TRBV5-1	.	TGCGCCAGCAGCTTACAGGGCAGCGAGCAGTACTTC	CASSLQGSEQYF
TRBJ1-1	.	TRBV18	.	TGTGCCAGCTCAGCGGAAGAGGGAGGCACTGAAGCTTTCTTT	CASSAEEGGTEAFF
TRBJ2-7	TRBD2	TRBV7-6	.	TGTGCCAGCAGCGCCAACCTAGCGGGAGGTACCTACGAGCAGTACTTC	CASSANLAGGTYEQYF
TRBJ2-7	TRBD1	TRBV10-3	.	TGTGCCATCAGTGAGGAGACAGGGAGCTACGAGCAGTACTTC	CAISEETGSYEQYF
TRBJ1-1	.	TRBV27	.	TGTGCCAGCAGTTTGGCGGGGGCAATGTTGATCACTGAAGCTTTCTTT	CASSLAGAMLITEAFF
TRBJ2-7	.	TRBV7-2	.	TGTGCCAGCAGAGCCGGGTCTCACTCCTACGAGCAGTACTTC	CASRAGSHSYEQYF
TRBJ1-1	.	TRBV19	.	TGTGCCAGTAGAACCCGGGACATGAGCACTGAAGCTTTCTTT	CASRTRDMSTEAFF
TRBJ2-7	.	TRBV7-9	.	TGTGCCAGCAGCTTGGGACAATCTTACTACGAGCAGTACTTC	CASSLGQSYYEQYF
TRBJ2-3	.	TRBV29-1	.	TGCAGCGTTGACAGGGAAGGGGCAGATACGCAGTATTTT	CSVDREGADTQYF
TRBJ1-1	.	TRBV2	few	TGTGCCAGCTGGTTGAACACTGAAGCTTTCTTT	CASWLNTEAFF
TRBJ1-6	TRBD1	TRBV5-1	once	TGCGCCAGCAGCCCTCGAGGGTTGACAGGGGAGAGATCACCCCTCCACTTT	CASSPRGLTGERSPLHF
TRBJ1-4	.	TRBV7-9	few	TGTGCCAGCAGCCCGGTGGAGGAAAAACTGTTTTTT	CASSPVEEKLFF